This T cell receptor (beta chain) emerged from a study of graft-versus-host responses after intestinal transplantation. Across the whole study: All recipients were transplanted with multivisceral, liver-intestinal, or isolated intestinal grafts. Induction using anti-thymocyte globulin, followed by tacrolimus and steroids for roughly 3 years, was given to all recipients.

Repertoires were generated with immunoSEQ multiplex PCR, while TCRdb's copy carries only in-frame clones and drops some. Altogether 100,000 to 130,000 clones are present, 87% being singletons, with the ten largest covering less than 0.85%. CDR1 is MNHNS, CDR2 SASEGT, per germline. V dropped 3 bases and J dropped 4 bases, with 12 bases sitting between them. There are 14 residues in the CDR3. Regarding this clone: The antigen is not known.

Broader study findings: GvH clone levels peaked in circulation, and this peak was associated with early post-transplant HvG declines. In patients with graft-donor T cell macrochimerism, allograft graft-versus-host to host-versus-graft clonal ratios were high.

Sequences were derived from unstimulated CD4+ T cells sorted from spleen or lymph node cells, sampled before transplant. The sequence was collected from a human donor who was the organ donor for an intestinal transplant. J is TRBJ1-2 and V is TRBV6-1; D not resolved. The CDR3 DNA is TGTGCCAGCAGTGATCGGTCGAGGTCCTATGGCTACACCTTC. Encoded protein: CASSDRSRSYGYTF.